Reported below is one T cell receptor (beta chain). Its antigen is undetermined. A read error is the likely source, as a far larger clone sits one nucleotide away. These data are taken from a study of shared clonotypes between healthy human individuals. CDR3 length: 16 amino acids. Germline CDR1 SGHNT, CDR2 YENEEA. Every donor, a Caucasian adult, lived in Nashville, Tennessee. With unsorted samples, genomic DNA was obtained from about 90 million PBMCs. Findings and caveats of the study: There were few donors, and this limited the genetic and exposure-history diversity represented.

The authors distributed each subset's genomic DNA evenly over several immunoSEQ plates. Repertoires were generated with immunoSEQ multiplex PCR, while TCRdb's copy carries only in-frame clones and drops some. The sample carries over 400,000 clones, over 75% recorded once. The rearrangement uses TRBV11-3 and TRBJ2-7; D is undetermined. This receptor was taken from a woman aged 40-49 years in good health. Some clones in this sample may be carry-over from other donors' samples. The sequenced material came from PBMCs. The CDR3, as DNA: TGTGCCAGCAGCTTAATTTCGGGCGGCCCTTTTTACGGGCAGTACTTC. Its translation: CASSLISGGPFYGQYF.